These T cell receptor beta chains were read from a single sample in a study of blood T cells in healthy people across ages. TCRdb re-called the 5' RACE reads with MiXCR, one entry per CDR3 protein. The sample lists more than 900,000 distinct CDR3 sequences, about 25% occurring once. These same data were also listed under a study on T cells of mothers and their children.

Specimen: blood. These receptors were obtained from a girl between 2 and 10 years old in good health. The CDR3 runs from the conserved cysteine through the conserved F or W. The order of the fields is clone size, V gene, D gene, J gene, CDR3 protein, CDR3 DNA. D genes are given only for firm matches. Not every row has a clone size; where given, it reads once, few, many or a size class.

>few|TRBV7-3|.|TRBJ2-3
CASSRGHSTDTQYF
TGTGCCAGCAGCCGAGGCCACTCCACAGATACGCAGTATTTT
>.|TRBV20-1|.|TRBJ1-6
CSAGEGGWNSPLHF
TGCAGTGCGGGAGAAGGAGGATGGAATTCACCCCTCCACTTT
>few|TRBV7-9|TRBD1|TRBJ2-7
CASSLVVQGTYEQYF
TGTGCCAGCAGCTTAGTAGTACAGGGGACCTACGAGCAGTACTTC
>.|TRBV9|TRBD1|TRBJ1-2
CASSVEGTAYGYTF
TGTGCCAGCAGCGTAGAAGGGACAGCGTATGGCTACACCTTC
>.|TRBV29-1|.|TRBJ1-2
CSVEGHNPGGYTF
TGCAGCGTTGAGGGGCACAACCCTGGTGGCTACACCTTC
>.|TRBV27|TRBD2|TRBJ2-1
CASSLGSGRVNEQFF
TGTGCCAGCAGTCTAGGCAGCGGGAGGGTTAATGAGCAGTTCTTC
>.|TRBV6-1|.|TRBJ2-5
CASLETPQETQYF
TGTGCCAGCCTAGAGACGCCGCAAGAGACCCAGTACTTC
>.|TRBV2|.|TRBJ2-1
CASIGLAQFF
TGTGCCAGCATCGGTCTAGCCCAGTTCTTC
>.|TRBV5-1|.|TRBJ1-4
CASSTDSEKLFF
TGCGCCAGCAGCACAGACAGTGAAAAACTGTTTTTT
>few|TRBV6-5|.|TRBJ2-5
CASSPSGYDSGTQYF
TGTGCCAGCAGCCCAAGCGGATACGACTCGGGGACCCAGTACTTC
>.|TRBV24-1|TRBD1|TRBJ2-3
CATSEKRQGVISTDTQYF
TGTGCCACCAGTGAGAAGAGACAGGGGGTGATCAGCACGGATACGCAGTATTTT
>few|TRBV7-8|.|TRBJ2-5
CASSLQIQGTQYF
TGTGCCAGCAGCTTACAGATTCAAGGGACCCAGTACTTC
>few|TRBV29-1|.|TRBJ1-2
CSVEERVVANYGYTF
TGCAGCGTTGAAGAGCGGGTCGTAGCTAACTATGGCTACACCTTC
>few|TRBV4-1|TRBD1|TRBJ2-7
CASSQFSTGVPYEQYF
TGCGCCAGCAGCCAATTTTCAACAGGGGTTCCCTACGAGCAGTACTTC
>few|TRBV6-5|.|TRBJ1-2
CASSYGEASYGYTF
TGTGCCAGCAGTTACGGGGAAGCTAGCTATGGCTACACCTTC
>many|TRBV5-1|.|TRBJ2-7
CASSFEGNEQYF
TGCGCCAGCAGCTTTGAAGGGAACGAGCAGTACTTC
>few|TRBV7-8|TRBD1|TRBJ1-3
CASSSTGLSGNTIYF
TGTGCCAGCAGCTCGACAGGGCTCTCTGGAAACACCATATATTTT
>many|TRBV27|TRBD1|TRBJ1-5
CASSRDSYNQPQHF
TGTGCCAGCAGCCGGGACAGCTATAATCAGCCCCAGCATTTT
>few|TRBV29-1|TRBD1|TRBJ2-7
CSVEVSGQVSYEQYF
TGCAGCGTTGAAGTTTCGGGACAGGTCTCCTACGAGCAGTACTTC
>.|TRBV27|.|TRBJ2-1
CASSYRAANEQFF
TGTGCCAGCAGTTACCGGGCAGCCAATGAGCAGTTCTTC
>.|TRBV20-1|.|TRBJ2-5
CSARGIGGETQYF
TGCAGTGCTAGGGGGATAGGGGGAGAGACCCAGTACTTC
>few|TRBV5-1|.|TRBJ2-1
CASSLSPLGGGISEQFF
TGCGCCAGCAGCTTATCCCCCCTCGGGGGAGGTATTTCTGAGCAGTTCTTC
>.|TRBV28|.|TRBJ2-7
CASSSQGWYEQYF
TGTGCCAGCAGTTCTCAGGGGTGGTACGAGCAGTACTTC
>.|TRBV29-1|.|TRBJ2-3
CSVEDLEPHATDTQYF
TGCAGCGTTGAAGATCTGGAGCCTCACGCCACAGATACGCAGTATTTT
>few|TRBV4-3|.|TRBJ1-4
CASSQVPDSEKLFF
TGCGCCAGCAGCCAAGTACCAGACAGTGAAAAACTGTTTTTT
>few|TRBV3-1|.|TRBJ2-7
CASSQDLGGTIF
TGTGCCAGCAGCCAAGATCTCGGTGGGACGATCTTC
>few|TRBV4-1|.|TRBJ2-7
CASSQAPGEQYF
TGCGCCAGCAGCCAAGCCCCGGGCGAGCAGTACTTC
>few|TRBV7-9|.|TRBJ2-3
CASSLFGTQADTQYF
TGTGCCAGCAGCTTGTTCGGGACGCAGGCAGATACGCAGTATTTT
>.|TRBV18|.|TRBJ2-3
CASSPPRLRTDTQYF
TGTGCCAGCTCACCACCAAGACTTCGCACAGATACGCAGTATTTT
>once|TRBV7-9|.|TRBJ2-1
CASSFPLGHHNEQFF
TGTGCCAGCAGCTTTCCTCTCGGCCACCACAATGAGCAGTTCTTC
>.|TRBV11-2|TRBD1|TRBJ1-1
CASSFTGQGNTEAFF
TGTGCCAGCAGCTTTACGGGACAGGGCAACACTGAAGCTTTCTTT
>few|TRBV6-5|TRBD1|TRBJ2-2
CASSHRGPNTGELFF
TGTGCCAGCAGCCACAGGGGACCCAACACCGGGGAGCTGTTTTTT
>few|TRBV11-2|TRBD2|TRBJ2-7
CASKGLAAYEQYF
TGTGCCAGCAAAGGACTAGCGGCCTACGAGCAGTACTTC
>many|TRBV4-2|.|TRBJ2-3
CASSQERRAADTQYF
TGTGCCAGCAGCCAAGAGAGGAGGGCGGCGGATACGCAGTATTTT
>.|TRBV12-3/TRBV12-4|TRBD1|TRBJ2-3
CASSFSKGTADTDTQYF
TGTGCCAGCAGTTTTAGTAAAGGGACAGCGGACACAGATACGCAGTATTTT
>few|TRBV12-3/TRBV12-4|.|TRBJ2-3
CASSSVPGQGAGSDTQYF
TGTGCCAGCAGTTCCGTCCCGGGACAAGGGGCGGGCTCGGATACGCAGTATTTT
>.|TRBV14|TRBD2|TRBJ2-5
CASSPRTSGKAHQETQYF
TGTGCCAGCAGCCCGAGGACTAGCGGGAAGGCGCACCAAGAGACCCAGTACTTC
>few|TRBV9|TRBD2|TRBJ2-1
CASSVPAGANEQFF
TGTGCCAGCAGCGTGCCAGCGGGAGCGAATGAGCAGTTCTTC
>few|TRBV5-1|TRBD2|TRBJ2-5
CASSPWTSFQETQYF
TGCGCCAGCAGCCCCTGGACTAGTTTCCAAGAGACCCAGTACTTC